This T cell receptor beta chain was recorded in a study of shared clonotypes between healthy human individuals. The CDR3 consists of 17 residues. Trimming stripped 3 bases from V and 2 bases from J, with 17 bases between. In germline, CDR1 is SGHDN, CDR2 FVKESK. Study observations and caveats: Clonotype sharing levels among donors were expected to vary with sequencing depth. The researchers took only blood, and tissue repertoires probably look different.

Method: immunoSEQ multiplex PCR; TCRdb's copy keeps in-frame clones and lacks some. The sample records roughly 1.5 million clones, 95% to 99% being singletons. Donors were healthy HIV-negative adults without recently reported acute infections or vaccinations. Details on this clone: Its antigen is unidentified.

This TCR was recovered from a man aged 25 to 45 in good health. The chain uses TRBV14 and TRBJ2-1; D unclear. The material sequenced was naive CD4+ T cells sorted from blood. Subset noted: CD45RA+ positively selected. The CDR3 nucleotides are TGTGCCAGCAGCCACACAGACCCCGGTAGACCCTACAATGAGCAGTTCTTC. Protein product: CASSHTDPGRPYNEQFF.